This TCR beta chain stems from a study of blood T cell dynamics during melanoma immunotherapy. About the research overall: Standard first-line treatment here was pembrolizumab or nivolumab plus ipilimumab in metastatic melanoma.

Only in-frame clones appear in the TCRdb table, and some are missing; sequencing was by immunoSEQ multiplex PCR. The top ten hold roughly 4.5% of the sample, which has tens of thousands of clones, 87% seen once. Time point defined: pre-treatment baseline. Response was assessed by RECIST 1.1 at 12 weeks, except a couple of rapid progressors. No patient had earlier systemic cancer treatment, concurrent immunosuppressants, or another active cancer. This CDR3 has 18 amino acids. The germline V and J ends were trimmed by 1 base and 4 bases, with 24 bases remaining between them. Germline CDR1 is SGHDT and CDR2 is YYEEEE.

The receptor was isolated from a human donor with melanoma. The specimen was blood, collected from a patient treated with checkpoint blockade. The V call is TRBV5-6, the J call TRBJ2-7; a possible D gene is TRBD2 (5 bases). The CDR3 protein is CASSLRRRSVSKLYEQYF. CDR3 in DNA: TGTGCCAGCAGCTTGCGGAGGCGTAGCGTATCAAAGCTTTACGAGCAGTACTTC.